The TCR beta chain under discussion was sequenced for a study of T cell repertoires in cytomegalovirus infection. As for the study in general: It can be stated that public TCR beta signatures indicated CMV infection as well as a matching HLA type. Study observations and caveats: CMV-specific TCR beta clonotypes restricted by HLA-C dominated the ex vivo response.

MiXCR, run by TCRdb on the reads, gives a single entry per CDR3 protein. The table includes around 450,000 distinct CDR3 sequences, approximately 33% detected once. This clonotype was observed a handful of times. Its antigen is unknown. V gave up 4 bases and J gave up 3 bases; unmatched junction bases: 5. The CDR3 has 15 amino acids. This clonotype was sampled from a human donor in good health (CMV status not recorded). Some clones in this sample may be carry-over from other donors' samples. Sequencing was done on a sample of PBMCs. The V and J genes are TRBV12-3 or TRBV12-4 and TRBJ2-3; 9 bases map to TRBD1. CDR3 amino acids: CASSWDRESTDTQYF. The CDR3, as DNA: TGTGCCAGCAGTTGGGACAGGGAGAGTACAGATACGCAGTATTTT.